This T cell receptor beta chain was captured by sequencing in a study of cytomegalovirus exposure and HLA in healthy donors. The wider study: Out of 398 genotyped donors, about 81% belonged to the Caucasian-associated ancestry cluster.

PCR amplification relied on 60 Vbeta primers (plus 13 Jbeta primers). The data were produced by immunoSEQ multiplex PCR, yet TCRdb's version contains in-frame clones alone and is incomplete. The sample holds about 200,000 clones; almost 80% are singletons and the top ten take around 1.8%. V was shortened by 4 bases and J by 0 bases, with 6 bases between the two germline ends. The CDR3 contains 14 residues. CDR1 SGHNT and CDR2 YENEEA come from the germline V gene. Source material: PBMCs. This clonotype originated in a man between 18 and 29 years old in good health and CMV-seronegative. The gene calls are TRBV11-3 and TRBJ2-2, with D hard to call. The CDR3 DNA is TGTGCCAGCAGCTCCTACTCGAACACCGGGGAGCTGTTTTTT. This sequence encodes CASSSYSNTGELFF.